One and the same sample provided the 10 T cell receptor beta chains below, sequenced in a study of CD8 T cells in ankylosing spondylitis. TCRdb re-called the 5' RACE reads with MiXCR, one entry per CDR3 protein. The repertoire holds around 160,000 distinct CDR3 sequences, with about 9.9% as singletons. The sequenced sample was blood, either unsorted or a sorted T cell fraction (not recorded which). Receptor source: a male donor with ankylosing spondylitis or in good health (not recorded which).

The rearrangement uses TRBV6-2 or TRBV6-3 and TRBJ2-1, with a possible D match to TRBD2 (5 bases). The V end lost 5 bases, the J end lost 9 bases, and 14 bases lay between the germline ends. CDR1 and CDR2 from the germline V gene are MNHEY and SVGEGT. The CDR3 is made up of 13 amino acids. The CDR3 protein is CASSVLTKGEQFF. CDR3 DNA sequence: TGTGCCAGCAGTGTATTGACTAAGGGTGAGCAGTTCTTC.

This clonotype was counted ten times or more. V and J are TRBV12-3 or TRBV12-4 and TRBJ1-1, with a weak D call TRBD1 (6 bases). Trimming pared 8 bases from V and 14 bases from J, leaving 21 bases between. The CDR3 extends over 12 amino acids. CDR3 in DNA: TGTGCCAGCGGCCCTGCGACAGGAGGGTTATTCTTT. Its protein is CASGPATGGLFF.

The chain combines TRBV12-3 or TRBV12-4 with TRBJ2-7; a weak D match, TRBD1 (5 bases). The CDR3 consists of 14 residues. Trimming removed 2 bases at V and 10 bases at J, with 18 bases between. The CDR3: CASSLRPDKILQYF. The CDR3 DNA follows: TGTGCCAGCAGTTTAAGGCCGGACAAAATTCTCCAGTACTTC.

This clonotype has more than one count but fewer than ten. This chain connects TRBV7-9 to TRBJ2-3, with 7 bases that match TRBD1. With 8 bases clipped from V and 3 bases from J, the junction kept 11 bases outside the gene matches. This CDR3 comprises 15 residues. Germline CDR1 and CDR2: SEHNR and FQNEAQ (reference sequence). The CDR3: CASYDRYRGTDTQYF. The CDR3 DNA reads as TGTGCCAGCTATGACCGCTACAGGGGTACAGATACGCAGTATTTT.

This clonotype was recorded many times. The rearrangement links TRBV7-8 to TRBJ1-1; 9 bases match TRBD1. The V gene end was trimmed by 3 bases and the J gene end by 1 base; junction bases not matched to a gene: 6. CDR1 and CDR2 from the germline V gene are SGHVS and FQNEAQ. The CDR3 extends over 16 amino acids. The CDR3 loop reads CASSLGTGMRNTEAFF. CDR3 coding DNA: TGTGCCAGCAGCTTGGGGACAGGGATGAGGAACACTGAAGCTTTCTTT.

This clonotype was detected ten times or more. V usage is TRBV5-1 and J usage is TRBJ2-7; 9 bases map to TRBD2. Germline V gene lookup returns CDR1 SGHRS and CDR2 YFSETQ. V was pared by 3 bases and J by 1 base, with 2 bases of the junction left unmatched. This CDR3 is built from 14 residues. The CDR3 is CASSSTSGSYEQYF. The CDR3 DNA follows: TGCGCCAGCAGCTCGACTAGCGGATCCTACGAGCAGTACTTC.

This clonotype was found a few times. This chain connects TRBV3-1 to TRBJ2-5; TRBD2 matches at 12 bases. Unmatched junction bases numbered 25, after V lost 10 bases and J lost 7 bases. Per germline, CDR1 LGHDT and CDR2 YNNKEL (reference sequence). This CDR3 is built from 19 residues. CDR3 in amino acids: CATSQDGGLAGSPRWTQYF. The CDR3 nucleotides read TGTGCCACCTCCCAAGATGGAGGACTAGCGGGATCCCCACGGTGGACCCAGTACTTC.

This chain joins TRBV7-6 and TRBJ2-3; 7 nucleotides match TRBD2. V was pared by 8 bases and J by 5 bases, with 10 bases of the junction left unmatched. CDR1 and CDR2 from the germline V gene are SGHVS and FNYEAQ. This CDR3 region has 14 residues. The chain's CDR3 is CASGRGDYLDTQYF. The CDR3 region has the DNA TGTGCCAGCGGGAGAGGGGACTACTTAGATACGCAGTATTTT.

This clonotype was seen repeatedly, ten times or more. The CDR3, as DNA: TGTGCCAGCAGCTTTGAGACAGGGTTTTTCTACGAGCAGTACTTC. It encodes CASSFETGFFYEQYF. The rearrangement joins TRBV7-8 to TRBJ2-7; 7 bases agree with TRBD1. V lost 3 bases and J lost 3; bases outside the gene matches: 8. Per the germline V gene, CDR1 is SGHVS and CDR2 is FQNEAQ. The CDR3 has 15 residues.

The chain joins TRBV7-8 to TRBJ2-2, with TRBD2 identical over 11 bases. J was trimmed by 1 base and V by 2 bases; bases with no gene match: 6. CDR1 and CDR2 from the germline V gene are SGHVS and FQNEAQ. This CDR3 spans 18 amino acids. As DNA, the CDR3 is TGTGCCAGCAGCTTAACAGTAGCGGGGGGGATGAACACCGGGGAGCTGTTTTTT. This encodes CASSLTVAGGMNTGELFF.